Detailed here is one T cell receptor (beta chain). These data originate in a study of blood T cell repertoires in COVID-19. Per germline, CDR1 SGHTA and CDR2 FQGNSA. V dropped 1 base and J dropped 5 bases, with 12 bases sitting between them. The CDR3 has 15 residues. Authors' analysis steps: Using reference gene primer amplification, nucleated cell counts were estimated. Assay used: immunoSEQ multiplex PCR; TCRdb lists only in-frame clones, some missing. That table furnishes V, J and clone size, whereas the DNA furnished D and trimming. Of approximately 200,000 clones listed, approximately 85% are singletons.

The rearrangement links TRBV7-2 to TRBJ1-5, with D possibly being TRBD1 (5 bases). This TCR was recovered from a human donor with active or convalescent COVID-19. The donor label of this sample is uncertain. Sequenced: peripheral blood. This chain's CDR3 is CASSLGRGGDQPQHF. For the CDR3, the DNA is TGTGCCAGCAGCTTAGGGCGGGGGGGGGATCAGCCCCAGCATTTT.